These T cell receptor beta chains were read from a single sample in a study of T cells in Graves' hyperthyroidism and ophthalmopathy. TCRdb re-derived calls from the multiplex PCR reads in MiXCR, one entry per CDR3 protein. The sample carries 350,000 to 450,000 distinct CDR3 sequences, approximately 18% recorded once. Input material: blood. These receptors were collected from a woman under 40 with Graves' hyperthyroidism that later progressed to Graves' ophthalmopathy. CDR3s include the opening cysteine and the closing phenylalanine or tryptophan.

V gene	J gene	CDR3 protein
TRBV19	TRBJ2-7	CASSLGGPEEQYF
TRBV12-3/TRBV12-4	TRBJ2-2	CAWLEGVGELFF
TRBV4-1	TRBJ1-3	CASSQAGFFGNTIYF
TRBV12-3/TRBV12-4	TRBJ1-2	CASSRTALGEHGYTF
TRBV5-1	TRBJ1-4	CASSLRSGGEKLFF
TRBV11-1	TRBJ2-3	CASSFPSTDTQYF
TRBV5-1	TRBJ1-3	CASSPGQVDTIYF
TRBV7-8	TRBJ2-7	CASRPGTSTYEQYF
TRBV2	TRBJ2-7	CASSDSGRGIPYEQYF
TRBV27	TRBJ2-7	CASTDLGSYEQYF
TRBV30	TRBJ1-3	CAWSAQGVYGNTIYF
TRBV11-2	TRBJ2-3	CASSRAGAVTDTQYF
TRBV9	TRBJ2-3	CASSVDGGASTDTQYF
TRBV5-1	TRBJ1-2	CASSAGTGDHGYTF
TRBV19	TRBJ2-3	CASSKDRGLPDTQYF
TRBV2	TRBJ2-1	CASSIDRTYNEQFF
TRBV11-2	TRBJ2-2	CASSLLVGVAGELFF